These 24 T cell receptor beta chains originate from one sample sequenced in a study of blood T cell repertoires in COVID-19. Assay used: immunoSEQ multiplex PCR; TCRdb lists only in-frame clones, some missing. This sample has about 270,000 clones, with around 88% found just once. The source material was peripheral blood. The receptors were sampled from a man older than 75 with acute or convalescent COVID-19.

In regard to this clone: The sample has other DNA sequences that encode this CDR3 too. The chain uses TRBV6-1 and TRBJ1-1; 8 bases are a match to TRBD1. Losses at the gene ends were 2 bases for V and 7 bases for J; bases not matched to a gene: 12. This CDR3 has 16 residues. In germline, CDR1 is MNHNS, CDR2 SASEGT. The CDR3 sequence: CASSERQGRPLSEAFF. The CDR3 nucleotides read TGTGCCAGCAGTGAAAGACAGGGGCGCCCTTTAAGTGAAGCTTTCTTT.

This clone was detected only a few times. This CDR3 reads CATKLTGSYEQYF. CDR3 in DNA: TGTGCCACGAAATTGACAGGGTCCTACGAGCAGTACTTC. The chain joins TRBV10-3 to TRBJ2-7; 7 bases line up with TRBD1. V lost 10 bases, J lost 1 base, and 7 bases stayed unmatched. Germline lookup yields CDR1 ENHRY and CDR2 SYGVKD. The CDR3 has 13 residues.

This clone showed up just a few times. The chain is built from TRBV29-1 and TRBJ2-2, with 12 bases matching TRBD2. V was clipped by 7 bases and J by 7 bases; unmatched bases: 7. This CDR3 is 14 amino acids long. The germline CDR1 and CDR2 sequences are SQVTM and ANQGSEA. The CDR3 bases are TGCAGCGCCCTGACTAGCGGGAGCGTCGGGGAGCTGTTTTTT. Encoded protein: CSALTSGSVGELFF.

This chain joins TRBV11-2 and TRBJ1-5; 8 positions agree with TRBD1. The CDR3 length is 13 residues. Germline V gene sequence: CDR1 SGHAT, CDR2 FQNNGV. With 8 bases clipped from V and 3 bases from J, the junction kept 3 bases outside the gene matches. CDR3 in DNA: TGTGCCAGCGGGACAGGTATCAATCAGCCCCAGCATTTT. Encoded protein: CASGTGINQPQHF.

The V and J genes are TRBV3-1 (or the pseudogene TRBV3-2) and TRBJ2-1, with TRBD2 identical over 12 bases. Germline V gives CDR1 LGHDT, CDR2 YNNKEL (reference sequence). Trimming removed 0 bases from V and 7 bases from J; junction bases left unmatched: 7. The CDR3 is made up of 17 amino acids. The DNA for the CDR3 is TGTGCCAGCAGCCAAGACTGGCTAGCGGGAGGGCTAAATGAGCAGTTCTTC. It yields the protein CASSQDWLAGGLNEQFF.

The chain links TRBV2 to TRBJ2-1; the match to TRBD1 covers 7 bases. From germline, CDR1 is SNHLY and CDR2 FYNNEI. After removal of 6 bases from V and 5 bases from J, the junction contained 7 bases not matched to a gene. The CDR3 totals 14 residues. The CDR3 protein is CASSPDRVHNEQFF. The CDR3, as DNA: TGTGCCAGCAGCCCCGACAGGGTTCACAATGAGCAGTTCTTC.

The chain is built from TRBV11-2 and TRBJ1-2; D uncertain. Trimming cost V 5 bases and J 2 bases, with 6 bases left between them. There are 12 residues in the CDR3. Germline V gives CDR1 SGHAT, CDR2 FQNNGV. The CDR3: CASSPGNYGYTF. As DNA, the CDR3 is TGTGCCAGCAGCCCGGGAAACTATGGCTACACCTTC.

This clone was seen only once. The chain uses TRBV6-2 or TRBV6-3 and TRBJ2-2; 8 positions match TRBD1. Germline V gene lookup returns CDR1 MNHEY and CDR2 SVGEGT. This CDR3 is 16 amino acids long. The trim removed 4 bases at V and 6 bases at J, leaving 10 bases unmatched. Here the CDR3 DNA reads TGTGCCAGCAGTTTCCATGGACAGGGCCTCGCCGGGGAGCTGTTTTTT. Translated: CASSFHGQGLAGELFF.

This clone has a single count. The J gene is TRBJ2-7, the V gene TRBV12-3 or TRBV12-4; perhaps TRBD1 as D (6 bases). The CDR3 contains 12 residues. V gave up 5 bases and J gave up 6 bases, with 11 bases separating them. In nucleotides, the CDR3 is TGTGCCAGCAGTCAGACAGGAATCGAGCAGTACTTC. It translates to CASSQTGIEQYF.

This chain connects TRBV19 to TRBJ1-3, with D possibly matching TRBD1 (5 bases). The germline V and J ends were trimmed by 3 bases and 0 bases, with 6 bases remaining between them. The length of the CDR3 is 14 residues. Germline loops: CDR1 LNHDA, CDR2 SQIVND (reference sequence). The CDR3 DNA reads TGTGCCAGTAGTATGACAGTCTCTGGAAACACCATATATTTT. This codes for CASSMTVSGNTIYF.

This clone is a singleton in its sample. The chain couples TRBV19 to TRBJ2-2, with D possibly being TRBD1 (5 bases). Trimming left V 6 bases short and J 1 base short, with 6 bases between. The germline V gene has CDR1 LNHDA and CDR2 SQIVND (reference sequence). The CDR3 extends over 13 amino acids. The CDR3 coding sequence is TGTGCCAGTAGAACAGGGAACACCGGGGAGCTGTTTTTT. Amino acids: CASRTGNTGELFF.

The chain is built from TRBV24-1 and TRBJ2-1; TRBD2 matches at 12 bases. This CDR3 has 16 amino acids. Germline-derived CDR1 and CDR2 are KGHDR and SFDVKD. Trimming at V came to 6 bases and at J to 3 bases, leaving 5 bases not matched to a gene. The CDR3 protein is CATSFGLAGNYNEQFF. The CDR3 region has the DNA TGTGCCACCAGTTTTGGACTAGCGGGAAACTACAATGAGCAGTTCTTC.

V is TRBV24-1 and J is TRBJ2-2; 8 bases are a match to TRBD2. The germline CDR1 and CDR2 sequences are KGHDR and SFDVKD. The length of the CDR3 is 15 residues. Losses at the gene ends were 2 bases for V and 6 bases for J; bases not matched to a gene: 4. This CDR3 reads CATSDSGTRPGELFF. CDR3 bases: TGTGCCACCAGTGATTCCGGGACTAGACCCGGGGAGCTGTTTTTT.

The V gene is TRBV3-1 (or the pseudogene TRBV3-2), the J gene TRBJ2-7, with 10 bases identical to TRBD1. This CDR3 region has 15 residues. Trimming removed 4 bases from V and 2 bases from J; junction bases left unmatched: 5. Germline V gene lookup returns CDR1 LGHDT and CDR2 YNNKEL (reference sequence). Written as DNA, the CDR3 is TGTGCCAGCAGCCCAGGGACAGGGGCCCCCTACGAGCAGTACTTC. Translation gives CASSPGTGAPYEQYF.

This clone was picked up a small number of times. The rearrangement links TRBV27 to TRBJ1-6; D is perhaps TRBD1 (5 bases). Germline CDR1 is MNHEY and CDR2 is SMNVEV (reference sequence). The CDR3 consists of 12 residues. V lost 5 bases, J lost 10 bases, and 9 bases lay in between. The CDR3 here is CASSTWGSPLHF. CDR3 coding DNA: TGTGCCAGCAGTACTTGGGGCTCACCCCTCCACTTT.

The sample holds a few counts of this clone. The V call is TRBV18, the J call TRBJ1-3, with D possibly TRBD1 on 5 matching bases. Trimming took 3 bases from V and 4 from J, leaving 13 bases between them. Germline CDR1 and CDR2: KGHSH and LQKENI. The CDR3 runs 15 residues. DNA of the CDR3: TGTGCCAGCTCACCCCTGGGGACTACGGGAAACACCATATATTTT. Translation: CASSPLGTTGNTIYF.

The V gene is TRBV19, the J gene TRBJ1-1; D remains ambiguous. Between the trimmed V and J ends, which lost 1 base and 0 bases, there was a span of 3 bases. This CDR3 is 13 amino acids long. Looked up from germline, CDR1 is LNHDA and CDR2 is SQIVND (reference sequence). The CDR3 nucleotides read TGTGCCAGTAGTATAGTAATGAACACTGAAGCTTTCTTT. This gives the protein CASSIVMNTEAFF.

V gene TRBV6-1 combines with J gene TRBJ2-7, with D tentatively TRBD2 (6 bases). This CDR3 contains 13 residues. V was trimmed by 2 bases and J by 5 bases, leaving 10 bases between them. Germline V gene data show CDR1 as MNHNS and CDR2 as SASEGT. CDR3: CASSERGGDEQYF. The CDR3 DNA follows: TGTGCCAGCAGTGAACGGGGCGGGGACGAGCAGTACTTC.

This clone was detected only once. The rearrangement joins TRBV19 to TRBJ2-3, with TRBD2 identical over 9 bases. V lost 4 bases and J lost 0; bases outside the gene matches: 8. The CDR3 has 17 amino acids. Germline CDR1 is LNHDA and CDR2 is SQIVND (reference sequence). CDR3 nucleotide sequence: TGTGCCAGTAGTACAAGCCCGACTAGCGGAAGCACAGATACGCAGTATTTT. Residues: CASSTSPTSGSTDTQYF.

J is TRBJ2-7 and V is TRBV2; D possibly corresponds to TRBD1 (6 bases). V was trimmed by 0 bases and J by 4 bases, leaving 16 bases between them. From germline, CDR1 is SNHLY and CDR2 FYNNEI. The CDR3 is made up of 16 amino acids. As DNA, the CDR3 is TGTGCCAGCAGTGAAGCTCCGGGACACAACCTTTACGAGCAGTACTTC. This codes for CASSEAPGHNLYEQYF.

CDR3 amino acids: CASSYPPWASGSTDTQYF. CDR3 in DNA: TGTGCCAGCAGTTACCCCCCGTGGGCTAGCGGGAGCACAGATACGCAGTATTTT. This chain connects TRBV6-2 or TRBV6-3 to TRBJ2-3; 8 nucleotides line up with TRBD2. Trimming cost V 2 bases and J 0 bases; bases outside gene matches: 10. Germline CDR1 reads MNHEY; CDR2 reads SVGEGT. CDR3 length: 18 residues.

This clone was recorded once. The chain carries TRBV5-1 and TRBJ1-3; D remains unclear. Per germline, CDR1 SGHRS and CDR2 YFSETQ. Trimming stripped 2 bases from V and 0 bases from J, with 9 bases between. This CDR3 contains 15 residues. In DNA, the CDR3 is TGCGCCAGCAGCTTCGACGGAGTCTCTGGAAACACCATATATTTT. This codes for CASSFDGVSGNTIYF. Complete variable domain (other parts from reference TRBV5-1 and TRBJ1-3): KAGVTQTPRYLIKTRGQQVTLSCSPISGHRSVSWYQQTPGQGLQFLFEYFSETQRNKGNFPGRFSGRQFSNSRSEMNVSTLELGDSALYLCASSFDGVSGNTIYFGEGSWLTVV.

The gene calls are TRBV18 and TRBJ1-2, with 12 bases lining up with TRBD1. The germline V gene has CDR1 KGHSH and CDR2 LQKENI. Trimming took 0 bases from V and 8 from J; bases not matched to a gene: 4. The CDR3 covers 15 residues. CDR3 nucleotides: TGTGCCAGCTCACCACCGGGACAGGGGGCTTTAGGCTACACCTTC. Its translation: CASSPPGQGALGYTF.

This clone was seen a single time. The chain carries TRBV5-1 and TRBJ2-7; D gene unclear. V was shortened by 0 bases and J by 6 bases, with 10 bases between the two germline ends. Looked up from germline, CDR1 is SGHRS and CDR2 is YFSETQ. This CDR3 spans 13 amino acids. The CDR3 nucleotides are TGCGCCAGCAGCTTGGAGTCGGTTGGCGAGCAGTACTTC. As protein: CASSLESVGEQYF. The full variable domain, completed using reference TRBV5-1 and TRBJ2-7, is KAGVTQTPRYLIKTRGQQVTLSCSPISGHRSVSWYQQTPGQGLQFLFEYFSETQRNKGNFPGRFSGRQFSNSRSEMNVSTLELGDSALYLCASSLESVGEQYFGPGTRLTVT.